The 20 T cell receptor beta chains reported below all come from one sample, sequenced in a study of human T cells and chemical hapten exposure. Regarding time point: patch test 1, 2 weeks after DPC sensitization. Treatment defined: therapeutic diphenylcyclopropenone sensitization with weekly scalp DPC. TCRdb reprocessed the RACE reads via MiXCR and lists one record per CDR3 protein. This table holds more than 90,000 distinct CDR3 sequences, 8% to 11% found once. Sample: whole blood, taken in connection with sensitization to the hapten diphenylcyclopropenone (DPC). These receptors all stem from a man aged 35 to 55 with alopecia areata. Some clones in this sample may be carry-over from other donors' samples.

This clonotype was found many times. V gene TRBV7-9 combines with J gene TRBJ1-5; D is uncertain. This CDR3 has 15 amino acids. Between the trimmed V and J ends, which lost 6 bases and 0 bases, there was a span of 12 bases. CDR1 and CDR2 from the germline V gene are SEHNR and FQNEAQ (reference sequence). The chain's CDR3 is CASSEGDNSNQPQHF. CDR3 DNA sequence: TGTGCCAGCAGTGAGGGCGATAATAGCAATCAGCCCCAGCATTTT.

This clonotype was detected ten times or more. The rearrangement links TRBV6-2 or TRBV6-3 to TRBJ1-2; 7 bases fit TRBD1. CDR1 is MNHEY and CDR2 is SVGEGT in the germline V gene. This CDR3 region has 16 residues. V lost 4 bases, J lost 5 bases, and 13 bases stayed unmatched. CDR3 coding DNA: TGTGCCAGCAGTTCCGAACGGGACAGTCGCCGGTATGGCTACACCTTC. It codes for CASSSERDSRRYGYTF.

A few counts support this clonotype. The chain joins TRBV6-1 to TRBJ2-1, with 8 bases matching TRBD2. The CDR3 spans 15 residues. Per germline, CDR1 MNHNS and CDR2 SASEGT. V lost 1 base and J lost 3; bases outside the gene matches: 2. CDR3 amino acids: CASSEEAGGYNEQFF. The CDR3 bases are TGTGCCAGCAGTGAAGAGGCGGGAGGCTACAATGAGCAGTTCTTC.

This clonotype appeared many times. V gene TRBV6-1 combines with J gene TRBJ1-2, with 7 nucleotides matching TRBD1. V lost 6 bases and J lost 3; bases outside the gene matches: 10. The CDR3 totals 15 residues. Germline lookup yields CDR1 MNHNS and CDR2 SASEGT. DNA for the CDR3: TGTGCCAGCAGGCCCAAGACAGGGAATGACTATGGCTACACCTTC. Translated: CASRPKTGNDYGYTF.

This clonotype was observed a handful of times. The chain links TRBV7-2 to TRBJ1-6; D unclear. Trimming cost V 8 bases and J 0 bases, with 11 bases left between them. The length of the CDR3 is 15 residues. The germline V gene encodes CDR1 SGHTA and CDR2 FQGNSA. CDR3 DNA sequence: TGTGCCAGCGGAAGAGAGAGCTCCTATAATTCACCCCTCCACTTT. Its translation is CASGRESSYNSPLHF.

This clonotype was detected many times. CDR3 in amino acids: CASSYRGNQPQHF. In nucleotides, the CDR3 is TGTGCCAGCAGTTACAGGGGCAATCAGCCCCAGCATTTT. The chain carries TRBV12-3 or TRBV12-4 and TRBJ1-5; perhaps TRBD1 as D (6 bases). V was shortened by 4 bases and J by 2 bases, with 6 bases between the two germline ends. The CDR3 consists of 13 residues.

In this sample, this clonotype turned up many times. The chain has TRBV20-1 and TRBJ1-2; D call uncertain. CDR1 DFQATT and CDR2 SNEGSKA come from the germline V gene (reference sequence). The CDR3 has 12 amino acids. Trimming removed 3 bases at V and 8 bases at J, with 13 bases between. The DNA of the CDR3 is TGCAGTGCTAGGCCCGGATTATTGGGCTACACCTTC. Translation gives CSARPGLLGYTF.

This clonotype was seen at least ten times. CDR3 residues: CASSRGTDTQYF. In DNA form, the CDR3 reads TGTGCCAGCAGCCGGGGCACAGATACGCAGTATTTT. The chain is built from TRBV4-2 and TRBJ2-3; D is unclear. V was pared by 4 bases and J by 1 base, with 3 bases between. The CDR3 consists of 12 residues. Germline V gives CDR1 LGHNA, CDR2 YNFKEQ.

Ten or more counts support this clonotype. V is TRBV25-1 and J is TRBJ2-1; D is unresolved. The CDR3 length is 15 residues. In germline, CDR1 is MGHDK, CDR2 SYGVNS. Trimming took off 2 bases at V and 0 bases at J, with 8 bases between the two ends. CDR3 region: CASSEAGNSYNEQFF. The CDR3, as DNA: TGTGCCAGCAGTGAAGCAGGAAACTCCTACAATGAGCAGTTCTTC.

This clonotype was seen only a few times. The J gene is TRBJ1-5, the V gene TRBV18; D is unresolved. This CDR3 has 12 amino acids. Trimming cost V 8 bases and J 3 bases, with 8 bases left between them. Per germline, CDR1 KGHSH and CDR2 LQKENI. The CDR3, as DNA: TGTGCCAGCAGGGATAACAATCAGCCCCAGCATTTT. Its protein is CASRDNNQPQHF.

Many counts were recorded for this clonotype. J is TRBJ2-3 and V is TRBV14, with TRBD1 matching 9 bases. In germline, CDR1 is SGHDN, CDR2 FVKESK. The J segment lost 3 bases and the V segment lost 5 bases, leaving 0 bases of the junction unmatched. The CDR3 is 13 amino acids. DNA of the CDR3: TGTGCCAGCAGCGGACAGGGGACAGATACGCAGTATTTT. It translates to CASSGQGTDTQYF.

The V gene is TRBV7-8, the J gene TRBJ2-1; D is perhaps TRBD2 (5 bases). This CDR3 is built from 13 residues. Trimming removed 5 bases from V and 9 bases from J, with 14 bases in between. Germline assignment: CDR1 SGHVS and CDR2 FQNEAQ. The CDR3, as DNA: TGTGCCAGCAGCCTACAGTATAGCGTTGAGCAGTTCTTC. Residues: CASSLQYSVEQFF. Filled out from reference TRBV7-8 and TRBJ2-1, the complete variable domain reads GAGVSQSPRYKVAKRGQDVALRCDPISGHVSLFWYQQALGQGPEFLTYFQNEAQLDKSGLPSDRFFAERPEGSVSTLKIQRTQQEDSAVYLCASSLQYSVEQFFGPGTRLTVL.

This clonotype was observed at least ten times. This chain joins TRBV7-2 and TRBJ2-3; 8 bases are a match to TRBD2. The CDR3 totals 15 residues. In germline, CDR1 is SGHTA, CDR2 FQGNSA. The V and J ends lost 5 bases and 0 bases, in that order; junction bases with no gene match: 4. The CDR3: CASSPASGSTDTQYF. CDR3 bases: TGTGCCAGCAGCCCAGCTAGCGGGAGCACAGATACGCAGTATTTT. Combining the CDR3 with reference TRBV7-2 and TRBJ2-3 gives the whole variable domain GAGVSQSPSNKVTEKGKDVELRCDPISGHTALYWYRQSLGQGLEFLIYFQGNSAPDKSGLPSDRFSAERTGGSVSTLTIQRTQQEDSAVYLCASSPASGSTDTQYFGPGTRLTVL.

The J gene is TRBJ2-3, the V gene TRBV25-1; D remains unclear. The CDR3 loop spans 15 amino acids. V shed 1 base and J shed 0 bases, with 8 bases lying between them. Germline-derived CDR1 and CDR2 are MGHDK and SYGVNS. CDR3 residues: CASSESGQSTDTQYF. In nucleotides, the CDR3 is TGTGCCAGCAGTGAATCTGGGCAGAGCACAGATACGCAGTATTTT. Looking up the rest from reference TRBV25-1 and TRBJ2-3 gives the full variable domain: EADIYQTPRYLVIGTGKKITLECSQTMGHDKMYWYQQDPGMELHLIHYSYGVNSTEKGDLSSESTVSRIRTEHFPLTLESARPSHTSQYLCASSESGQSTDTQYFGPGTRLTVL.

The chain carries TRBV6-1 and TRBJ1-3, with unresolved D. Germline CDR1 is MNHNS and CDR2 is SASEGT. The V gene lost 0 bases and the J gene lost 3 bases, with 0 bases spanning the gap. This CDR3 has 12 residues. This CDR3 is CASSEAGNTIYF. As DNA, the CDR3 is TGTGCCAGCAGTGAAGCTGGAAACACCATATATTTT.

This clonotype has at least ten counts. V gene TRBV20-1 combines with J gene TRBJ2-4, with 11 nucleotides matching TRBD1. The CDR3 covers 14 residues. From germline, CDR1 is DFQATT and CDR2 SNEGSKA (reference sequence). With 7 bases clipped from V and 3 bases from J, the junction kept 5 bases outside the gene matches. CDR3 sequence: CSGGQGASKNIQYF. In DNA form, the CDR3 reads TGCAGTGGCGGACAGGGGGCTAGCAAAAACATTCAGTACTTC.

This clonotype is medium-sized by share. The V gene is TRBV29-1, the J gene TRBJ1-4, with D tentatively TRBD1 (6 bases). V was pared by 2 bases and J by 8 bases, with 12 bases between. Germline CDR1 is SQVTM and CDR2 is ANQGSEA. This CDR3 contains 13 residues. The CDR3 spells CSVELQGHEKLFF. CDR3 nucleotide sequence: TGCAGCGTTGAATTACAGGGTCACGAAAAACTGTTTTTT.

This clonotype was observed at least ten times. This chain links TRBV30 with TRBJ1-2; TRBD1 matches 7 bases. The V and J ends lost 3 bases and 9 bases, in that order; junction bases with no gene match: 13. Germline CDR1 and CDR2: GTSNPN and SVGIG (reference sequence). This CDR3 spans 14 amino acids. The CDR3 coding sequence is TGTGCCTGGAGGATGACAGGGCTGGCTATGAGCTACACCTTC. Translation gives CAWRMTGLAMSYTF.

In this sample, this clonotype turned up many times. The chain links TRBV7-2 to TRBJ2-1; TRBD2 matches 10 bases. The germline V gene encodes CDR1 SGHTA and CDR2 FQGNSA. The CDR3 is 17 amino acids. The V gene end was trimmed by 5 bases and the J gene end by 5 bases; junction bases not matched to a gene: 12. CDR3 residues: CASSIQISGRTDNEQFF. CDR3 DNA sequence: TGTGCCAGCAGCATCCAAATTAGCGGGAGGACGGACAATGAGCAGTTCTTC.

The gene calls are TRBV2 and TRBJ1-3; no clear D gene. This CDR3 is 14 amino acids long. Germline lookup yields CDR1 SNHLY and CDR2 FYNNEI. The ends were cut back, 6 bases at V and 0 bases at J, with 9 bases in the middle. Here the CDR3 reads CASSIGSSGNTIYF. In DNA form, the CDR3 reads TGTGCCAGCAGCATCGGGAGCTCTGGAAACACCATATATTTT.